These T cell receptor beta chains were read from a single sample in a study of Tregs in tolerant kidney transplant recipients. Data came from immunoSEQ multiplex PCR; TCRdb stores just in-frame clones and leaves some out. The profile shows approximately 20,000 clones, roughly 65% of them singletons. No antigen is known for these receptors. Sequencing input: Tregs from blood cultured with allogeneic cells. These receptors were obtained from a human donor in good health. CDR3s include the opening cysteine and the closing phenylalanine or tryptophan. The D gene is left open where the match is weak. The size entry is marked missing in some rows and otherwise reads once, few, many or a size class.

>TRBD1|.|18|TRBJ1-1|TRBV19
TGTGCCAGTAGTCCCGGACAGGGATTCTTGGTCGTGAACACTGAAGCTTTCTTT
CASSPGQGFLVVNTEAFF
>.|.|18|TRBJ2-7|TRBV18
TGTGCCAGCTCACCATTACCCCGCTTACTAGTGGGGCCTTACGAGCAGTACTTC
CASSPLPRLLVGPYEQYF
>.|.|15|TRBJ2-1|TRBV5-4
TGTGCCAGCAGCTTGGAGCAGGCGGCGTACAATGAGCAGTTCTTC
CASSLEQAAYNEQFF
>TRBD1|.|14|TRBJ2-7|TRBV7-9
TGTGCCAGCAGCTCGGACAGGATCTCCTACGAGCAGTACTTC
CASSSDRISYEQYF
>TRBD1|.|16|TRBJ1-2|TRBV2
TGTGCCAGCAGTGGGGACAGGGGTAAGCCTAACTATGGCTACACCTTC
CASSGDRGKPNYGYTF
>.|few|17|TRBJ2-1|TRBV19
TGTGCCAGTAGGGCCGAGGGCCTATTAGGCTCCTACAATGAGCAGTTCTTC
CASRAEGLLGSYNEQFF
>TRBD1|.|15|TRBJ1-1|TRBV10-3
TGTGCCATCAGTGACAGGGGGCGCATGAACACTGAAGCTTTCTTT
CAISDRGRMNTEAFF
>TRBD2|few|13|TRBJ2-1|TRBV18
TGTGCCAGCTCATCCGGACTAGTCCATGAGCAGTTCTTC
CASSSGLVHEQFF
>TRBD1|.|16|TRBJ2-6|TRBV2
TGTGCCAGCGAGGGACAGGGGGCGAACGGGGCCAACGTCCTGACTTTC
CASEGQGANGANVLTF
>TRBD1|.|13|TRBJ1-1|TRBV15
TGTGCCACCAGCATACAGGGGGTTCGTAGAGCTTTCTTT
CATSIQGVRRAFF
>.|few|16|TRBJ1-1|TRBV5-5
TGTGCCAGCAGCTTTTTCCCCGGGGGGGTTGGAACTGAAGCTTTCTTT
CASSFFPGGVGTEAFF
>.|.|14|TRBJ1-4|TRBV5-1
TGCGCCAGCAGCTTGGGACAGAAGAATGAAAAACTGTTTTTT
CASSLGQKNEKLFF
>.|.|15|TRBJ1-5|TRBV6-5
TGTGCCAGCAGTTACGGGGCAGGTTCCGATCAGCCCCAGCATTTT
CASSYGAGSDQPQHF
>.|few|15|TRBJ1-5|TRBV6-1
TGTGCCAGCAGGCTACAGGGATTTAAAGGGCAGCCCCAGCATTTT
CASRLQGFKGQPQHF
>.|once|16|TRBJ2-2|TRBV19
TGTGCCAGTAGTATACCGGGCGTCCTCAACACCGGGGAGCTGTTTTTT
CASSIPGVLNTGELFF
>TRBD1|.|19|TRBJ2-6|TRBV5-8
TGTGCCAGCAGCCGGACGGGACAGGCAAAACTTTCTGGGGCCAACGTCCTGACTTTC
CASSRTGQAKLSGANVLTF
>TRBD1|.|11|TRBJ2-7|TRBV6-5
TGTGCCGTTATGACAGGGCTCGAGCAGTACTTC
CAVMTGLEQYF
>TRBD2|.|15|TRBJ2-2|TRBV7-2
TGTGCCAGCACCCTTGTGGGGGGGTTCGCCGGGGAGCTGTTTTTT
CASTLVGGFAGELFF
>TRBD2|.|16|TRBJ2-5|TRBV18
TGTGCCAGCTCACCCGGACTAGCGGGGGGTCAAGAGACCCAGTACTTC
CASSPGLAGGQETQYF
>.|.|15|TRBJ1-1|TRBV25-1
TGTGCCAGCAGTGGGAGACAGAGCTGGAACACTGAAGCTTTCTTT
CASSGRQSWNTEAFF
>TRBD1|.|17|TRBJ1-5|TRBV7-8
TGTGCCAGCAGCTTAGGACAGGGAGGCCTTTTCAATCAGCCCCAGCATTTT
CASSLGQGGLFNQPQHF
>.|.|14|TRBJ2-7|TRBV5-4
TGTGCCAGCAGCTTGGCCCTCGGGCCCTACGAGCAGTACTTC
CASSLALGPYEQYF
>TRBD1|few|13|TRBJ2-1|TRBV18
TGTGCCAGCTCGGCACAGGGGGCGAATGAGCAGTTCTTC
CASSAQGANEQFF
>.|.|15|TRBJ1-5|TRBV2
TGTGCCAGCAGTGACCAGGGAGGGAACAATCAGCCCCAGCATTTT
CASSDQGGNNQPQHF
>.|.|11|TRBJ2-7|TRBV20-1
TGCAGCGCTCTCCCCTGGGGGGAGCAGTACTTC
CSALPWGEQYF
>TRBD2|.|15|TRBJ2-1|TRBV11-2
TGTGCCAGCAGCTTGGGTAGCGGGGGATACAATGGGCAGTTCTTC
CASSLGSGGYNGQFF
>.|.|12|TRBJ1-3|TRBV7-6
TGTGCCAGCAGCTTTAAAGGAAACACCATATATTTT
CASSFKGNTIYF
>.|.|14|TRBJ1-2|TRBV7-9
TGTGCCAGCAGCTTAAGGGACGGAGCCTATGGCTACACCTTC
CASSLRDGAYGYTF
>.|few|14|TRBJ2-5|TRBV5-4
TGTGCCAGCACGTTAGGGGGGCGGCAAGAGACCCAGTACTTC
CASTLGGRQETQYF
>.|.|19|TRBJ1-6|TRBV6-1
TGTGCCAGCAGTGGCACCCCGGGACGGAGAAGCTCCTATAATTCACCCCTCCACTTT
CASSGTPGRRSSYNSPLHF
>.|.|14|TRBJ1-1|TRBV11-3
TGTGCCAGCAGCTTTCAGGGACGCAGCACTGAAGCTTTCTTT
CASSFQGRSTEAFF
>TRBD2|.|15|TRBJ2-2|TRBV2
TGTGCCAGCAGTGAACTAGCGGGACAGACCGGGGAGCTGTTTTTT
CASSELAGQTGELFF
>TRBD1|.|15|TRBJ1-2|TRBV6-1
TGTGCCAGCAGTTGGGGGGGGGACAGGGTTCGTGGCTACACCTTC
CASSWGGDRVRGYTF
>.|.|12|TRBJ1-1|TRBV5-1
TGCGCCAGCAGCTTGGACAGCTCAAAAGCTTTCTTT
CASSLDSSKAFF
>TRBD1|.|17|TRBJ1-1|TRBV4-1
TGCGCCAGCAGCCCTGGCCGGGACAGCGTGAGGAACACTGAAGCTTTCTTT
CASSPGRDSVRNTEAFF
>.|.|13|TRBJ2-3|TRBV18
TGTGCCAGCTCACCAGAAAGGATTGATACGCAGTATTTT
CASSPERIDTQYF
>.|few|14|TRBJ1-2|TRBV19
TGTGCCAGTAGTATAAACCGGGGAAACTATGGCTACACCTTC
CASSINRGNYGYTF
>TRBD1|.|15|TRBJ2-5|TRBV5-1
TGCGCCAGCAGCTTAAGACAGGGGGGAATGGGAACCCAGTACTTC
CASSLRQGGMGTQYF
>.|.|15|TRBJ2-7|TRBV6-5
TGTGCCAGCAGTAGCCGGACAGTGGGCGGCTACGAGCAGTACTTC
CASSSRTVGGYEQYF
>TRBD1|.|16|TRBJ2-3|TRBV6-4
TGTGCCAGCAGTGCCAGGGGGCGCCCCGCCACAGATACGCAGTATTTT
CASSARGRPATDTQYF
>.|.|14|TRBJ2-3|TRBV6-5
TGTGCCAGCAGCCAGACAGGCCCCACAGATACGCAGTATTTT
CASSQTGPTDTQYF
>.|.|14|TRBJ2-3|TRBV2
TGTGCCAGCAGTGAACTTACAGGGTCAGATACGCAGTATTTT
CASSELTGSDTQYF
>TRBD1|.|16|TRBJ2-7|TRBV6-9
TGTGCCAGCAGTTGCCGGGACAGAAAATGGACCTACGAGCAGTACTTC
CASSCRDRKWTYEQYF
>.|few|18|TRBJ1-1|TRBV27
TGTGCCAGCAGTTTTGTGGGGGCTTTAGGACTTATGAACACTGAAGCTTTCTTT
CASSFVGALGLMNTEAFF
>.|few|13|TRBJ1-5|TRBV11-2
TGTGCCAGCAGCTTAATGGGTGGCCAGCCCCAGCATTTT
CASSLMGGQPQHF